The 22 T cell receptor beta chains given below trace back to one sample, sequenced in a study of regulatory T cells in long-lasting Graves disease. The time point: persistent/refractory GD, antithyroid drugs over 5 years with positive TRAb. The authors made the TCR library using RNA they extracted from PBMCs. Libraries of TCR beta came from iRepertoire HTBI primers plus Arm-PCR of CDR3 regions. TCRdb used MiXCR to reprocess the multiplex PCR reads, holding one entry per CDR3 protein. Here the sample spans more than 300,000 distinct CDR3 sequences, 20% being singletons. The sequencing used peripheral blood mononuclear cells (PBMCs), collected when the disease was refractory, from a patient treated with antithyroid drugs. The receptors were sampled from a female donor with Graves disease.

On this clonotype: It may be a read error: a sequence one base away is much more abundant. The rearrangement links TRBV10-3 to TRBJ1-2; TRBD1 might be the D (5 bases). Trimming left V 2 bases short and J 7 bases short, with 17 bases between. The CDR3 runs 15 residues. From germline, CDR1 is ENHRY and CDR2 SYGVKD. Written as DNA, the CDR3 is TGTGCCATCAGTGAGCCCCTTGGACACCATGGTGGCTACACCTTC. Translating gives CAISEPLGHHGGYTF.

The chain combines TRBV28 with TRBJ1-3, with D uncertain. This CDR3 region has 12 residues. V was trimmed by 5 bases and J by 11 bases, leaving 13 bases between them. Germline assignment: CDR1 MDHEN and CDR2 SYDVKM. CDR3 in amino acids: CASSPRSEAIYF. The CDR3 DNA reads as TGTGCCAGCAGTCCGCGCTCGGAGGCCATATATTTT.

The gene calls are TRBV19 and TRBJ2-7; 7 nucleotides match TRBD1. The CDR3 contains 15 residues. Trimming cost V 3 bases and J 1 base; bases outside gene matches: 6. Per germline, CDR1 LNHDA and CDR2 SQIVND (reference sequence). The CDR3 protein is CASSIGTARSYEQYF. The CDR3 nucleotides read TGTGCCAGTAGTATCGGGACAGCCAGGTCCTACGAGCAGTACTTC.

This rearrangement joins TRBV30 to TRBJ1-6; tentatively, D is TRBD1 (6 bases). CDR1 GTSNPN and CDR2 SVGIG come from the germline V gene (reference sequence). Trimming pared 0 bases from V and 6 bases from J, leaving 15 bases between. There are 16 residues in the CDR3. The CDR3 sequence: CAWSVSGVYGNSPLHF. CDR3 nucleotides: TGTGCCTGGAGTGTTTCAGGGGTTTATGGTAATTCACCCCTCCACTTT.

The chain combines TRBV11-2 with TRBJ1-1, with TRBD1 matching over 11 bases. Germline V gene lookup returns CDR1 SGHAT and CDR2 FQNNGV. V shed 5 bases, J shed 7 bases, and the junction held 9 bases outside the gene matches. The CDR3 contains 15 residues. The CDR3 bases are TGTGCCAGCAGCACCCGAGGGGACAGGGGGATTGAAGCTTTCTTT. This codes for CASSTRGDRGIEAFF.

This clonotype was seen only a few times. This sequence joins TRBV27 and TRBJ2-1, with TRBD2 matching 8 bases. CDR3 length: 14 amino acids. Germline CDR1 and CDR2: MNHEY and SMNVEV (reference sequence). V lost 5 bases and J lost 9; bases outside the gene matches: 9. Written as DNA, the CDR3 is TGTGCCAGCAGTCCGGGACTAGGTCGGGGTGAGCAGTTCTTC. Protein sequence: CASSPGLGRGEQFF.

This clonotype was seen ten or more times. The chain has TRBV28 and TRBJ2-5; 9 bases agree with TRBD1. In germline, CDR1 is MDHEN, CDR2 SYDVKM. The CDR3 length is 16 residues. Losses at the gene ends were 1 base for V and 6 bases for J; bases not matched to a gene: 9. The CDR3 protein is CASSLSTGTGLKTQYF. The CDR3 DNA is TGTGCCAGCAGTTTATCGACCGGGACAGGGCTGAAGACCCAGTACTTC.

This clonotype showed up many times. The V call is TRBV12-3 or TRBV12-4, the J call TRBJ2-3; 10 bases line up with TRBD1. This CDR3 is 16 amino acids long. V trimming: 6 bases; J trimming: 3 bases; junction bases outside the gene matches: 9. The chain's CDR3 is CASSHTPGQGTDTQYF. CDR3 DNA: TGTGCCAGCAGCCATACTCCGGGACAGGGGACAGATACGCAGTATTTT.

This clonotype came up a few times. V and J are TRBV29-1 and TRBJ1-2; a weak D match, TRBD1 (5 bases). This CDR3 comprises 13 residues. Between the trimmed V and J ends, which lost 6 bases and 7 bases, there was a span of 18 bases. Germline CDR1 is SQVTM and CDR2 is ANQGSEA. The CDR3 spells CSVGGPLGSGYTF. In nucleotides, the CDR3 is TGCAGCGTGGGGGGACCGCTGGGTTCTGGCTACACCTTC.

DNA for the CDR3: TGTGCCACCAGTGATGGGGGCAGGGTCACGCAGTATTTT. It specifies CATSDGGRVTQYF. J is TRBJ2-3 and V is TRBV24-1; D is possibly TRBD1 (6 bases). V was pared by 3 bases and J by 9 bases, with 12 bases between. The CDR3 runs 13 residues. Germline V gene sequence: CDR1 KGHDR, CDR2 SFDVKD.

The rearrangement links TRBV5-1 to TRBJ2-7; the D is unclear. V was trimmed by 4 bases and J by 3 bases, leaving 14 bases between them. Germline V gene lookup returns CDR1 SGHRS and CDR2 YFSETQ. The CDR3 runs to 14 residues. The CDR3 sequence is CASSTDSIYYEQYF. The CDR3 bases are TGCGCCAGCAGCACCGACTCAATCTACTACGAGCAGTACTTC. The complete variable domain, with remaining parts taken from reference TRBV5-1 and TRBJ2-7, reads KAGVTQTPRYLIKTRGQQVTLSCSPISGHRSVSWYQQTPGQGLQFLFEYFSETQRNKGNFPGRFSGRQFSNSRSEMNVSTLELGDSALYLCASSTDSIYYEQYFGPGTRLTVT.

The chain recombines TRBV20-1 with TRBJ2-5, with 9 bases aligning to TRBD1. J gave up 4 bases and V 3 bases, and 9 bases lay outside the gene matches. The germline V gene encodes CDR1 DFQATT and CDR2 SNEGSKA (reference sequence). The CDR3 runs to 15 residues. CDR3 nucleotides: TGCAGTGCTAGCCGGTACAGGGGGCTTGGAGAGACCCAGTACTTC. Amino acid sequence: CSASRYRGLGETQYF.

This clonotype was seen repeatedly, ten times or more. The rearrangement joins TRBV6-1 to TRBJ1-2; D remains unclear. This CDR3 contains 13 residues. Germline V gene sequence: CDR1 MNHNS, CDR2 SASEGT. Trimming took 5 bases from V and 4 from J, leaving 11 bases between them. Here the CDR3 DNA reads TGTGCCAGCAGTCCCGAGGCATCCTATGGCTACACCTTC. Translated: CASSPEASYGYTF.

This clonotype was counted only a few times. The V gene is TRBV6-5, the J gene TRBJ2-2; TRBD1 or TRBD2 may be the D gene (5 bases each). The V gene's germline CDR1 is MNHEY and CDR2 SVGAGI. V was clipped by 2 bases and J by 0 bases, with 16 bases between them. The CDR3 length is 18 residues. The CDR3 reads CASSYTLKLGANTGELFF. In DNA, the CDR3 is TGTGCCAGCAGTTACACCCTCAAACTAGGGGCGAACACCGGGGAGCTGTTTTTT.

This clonotype was seen more than once but under ten times. This chain connects TRBV6-2 or TRBV6-3 to TRBJ1-1; no clear D gene. Between the trimmed V and J ends, which lost 0 bases and 8 bases, there was a span of 7 bases. Germline lookup yields CDR1 MNHEY and CDR2 SVGEGT. CDR3 size: 12 residues. In nucleotides, the CDR3 is TGTGCCAGCAGTTACTCAGGGAAGGAAGCTTTCTTT. Translated, it gives CASSYSGKEAFF.

Many counts were recorded for this clonotype. The chain recombines TRBV28 with TRBJ1-4; D not certain. CDR1 is MDHEN, CDR2 SYDVKM, per germline. The V end was cut by 5 bases, the J end by 5 bases, with 12 bases between. The CDR3 is 14 residues long. The CDR3 sequence: CASSPAESNEKLFF. CDR3 bases: TGTGCCAGCAGTCCAGCAGAATCGAATGAAAAACTGTTTTTT.

This rearrangement joins TRBV20-1 to TRBJ1-3; D is unclear. The germline CDR1 and CDR2 sequences are DFQATT and SNEGSKA (reference sequence). The CDR3 is 15 residues long. V lost 0 bases and J 0 bases, leaving 9 bases between the germline ends. This CDR3 is CSAREVTRSGNTIYF. Here the CDR3 DNA reads TGCAGTGCTAGAGAGGTGACACGCTCTGGAAACACCATATATTTT.

Comments on this clonotype: A read error likely explains this, since a far larger clone differs by one base. The V gene is TRBV6-1, the J gene TRBJ2-7, with D possibly being TRBD1 (6 bases). This CDR3 comprises 16 residues. Germline lookup yields CDR1 MNHNS and CDR2 SASEGT. Deletions cut 5 bases from V and 7 bases from J, with 24 bases between. The CDR3, as DNA: TGTGCCAGCAGTCTGGTACAGGGTCGCTCCTACAATGAGCAGTACTTC. Protein: CASSLVQGRSYNEQYF.

V usage is TRBV20-1 and J usage is TRBJ2-7; weak D call: TRBD1 (6 bases). CDR1 is DFQATT, CDR2 SNEGSKA, per germline (reference sequence). Trimming removed 5 bases from V and 0 bases from J, with 11 bases in between. The CDR3 covers 13 residues. The CDR3 DNA reads as TGCAGTGCTTTAGGACAGTTCTCCTACGAGCAGTACTTC. As protein: CSALGQFSYEQYF.

The J gene is TRBJ2-7, the V gene TRBV11-3; 8 positions match TRBD2. With V trimmed by 5 bases and J by 5 bases, 11 bases remained unmatched. Germline CDR1 reads SGHNT; CDR2 reads YENEEA. The CDR3 length is 15 residues. As DNA, the CDR3 is TGTGCCAGCAGCCTCGGAGTAGCGGGACTCAACGAGCAGTACTTC. Protein: CASSLGVAGLNEQYF.

This clonotype was picked up a small number of times. This chain links TRBV24-1 with TRBJ2-1; a weak D match, TRBD1 (6 bases). The CDR3 spans 14 residues. CDR1 and CDR2 from the germline V gene are KGHDR and SFDVKD. With 3 bases removed from V and 12 bases from J, the gap between germline ends came to 17 bases. The DNA for the CDR3 is TGTGCCACCAGTGATAGGACAGAGCTAAGGGGGCAGTTCTTC. It encodes CATSDRTELRGQFF.

This chain links TRBV7-8 with TRBJ1-5; D not certain. Trimming took 2 bases from V and 6 from J, leaving 14 bases between them. Germline lookup yields CDR1 SGHVS and CDR2 FQNEAQ. This CDR3 is built from 15 residues. The CDR3 loop is CASSLFIRYGQPQHF. CDR3 in DNA: TGTGCCAGCAGCTTATTCATCCGATACGGTCAGCCCCAGCATTTT. Based on the CDR3 plus reference TRBV7-8 and TRBJ1-5, the full variable domain is GAGVSQSPRYKVAKRGQDVALRCDPISGHVSLFWYQQALGQGPEFLTYFQNEAQLDKSGLPSDRFFAERPEGSVSTLKIQRTQQEDSAVYLCASSLFIRYGQPQHFGDGTRLSIL.